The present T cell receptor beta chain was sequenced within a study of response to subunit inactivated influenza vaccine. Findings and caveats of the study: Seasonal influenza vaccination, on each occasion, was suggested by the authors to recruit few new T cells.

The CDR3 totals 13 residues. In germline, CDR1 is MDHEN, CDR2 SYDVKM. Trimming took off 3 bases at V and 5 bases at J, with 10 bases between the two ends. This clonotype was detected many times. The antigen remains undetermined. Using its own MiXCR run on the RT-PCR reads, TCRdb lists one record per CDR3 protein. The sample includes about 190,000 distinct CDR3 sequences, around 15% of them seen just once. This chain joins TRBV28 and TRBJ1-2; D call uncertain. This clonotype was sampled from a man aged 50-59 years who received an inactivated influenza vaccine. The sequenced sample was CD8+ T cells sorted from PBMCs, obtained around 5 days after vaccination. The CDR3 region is CASSFEQKYGYTF. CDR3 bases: TGTGCCAGCAGTTTCGAACAGAAATATGGCTACACCTTC.